This TCR beta chain appears in the sequencing data of a study of CD8 T cells in ankylosing spondylitis. The study, taken as a whole, reports: The study identified a TCR beta motif of under ten highly homologous variants that appeared characteristic of ankylosing spondylitis blood.

TCRdb independently ran MiXCR on the 5' RACE reads; one entry per CDR3 protein. The data contain over 400,000 distinct CDR3 sequences, roughly 26% of them singletons. The table lists this clonotype with a few counts. The antigen is undetermined. Germline V CDR1 and CDR2: MNHNS, SASEGT. This CDR3 region has 15 residues. With 7 bases removed from V and 2 bases from J, the gap between germline ends came to 17 bases. V gene TRBV6-1 combines with J gene TRBJ2-5; D is perhaps TRBD1 or TRBD2 (5 bases each). This receptor was identified in a male donor with ankylosing spondylitis. Material: blood, either unsorted or a sorted T cell fraction (not recorded which). For the CDR3, the DNA is TGTGCCAGCAACCCTGGGACGTTTATACAAGAGACCCAGTACTTC. It yields the protein CASNPGTFIQETQYF.